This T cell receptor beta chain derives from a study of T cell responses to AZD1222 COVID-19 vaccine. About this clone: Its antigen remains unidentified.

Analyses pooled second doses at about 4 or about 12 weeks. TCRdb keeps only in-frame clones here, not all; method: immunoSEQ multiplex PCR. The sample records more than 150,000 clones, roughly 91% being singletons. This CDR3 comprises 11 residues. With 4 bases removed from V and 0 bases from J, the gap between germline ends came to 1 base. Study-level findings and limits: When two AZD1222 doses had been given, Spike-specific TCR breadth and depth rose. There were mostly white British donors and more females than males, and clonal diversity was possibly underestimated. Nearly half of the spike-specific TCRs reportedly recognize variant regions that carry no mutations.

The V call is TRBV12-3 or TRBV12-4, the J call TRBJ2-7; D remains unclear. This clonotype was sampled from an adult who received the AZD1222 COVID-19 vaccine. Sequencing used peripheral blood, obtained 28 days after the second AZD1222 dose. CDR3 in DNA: TGTGCCAGCAGTTACTCCTACGAGCAGTACTTC. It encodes CASSYSYEQYF.